This T cell receptor beta chain was sequenced for a study of T cell repertoires in aging, cancer and after chemotherapy. About the research overall: Over several months to years, re-sampled healthy donor repertoires clearly shared clones. General study points: Untreated cancer patients had significantly lower blood TCR diversity than age-matched healthy donors.

The template was genomic DNA from peripheral blood, not RNA. TRB rearrangements spanning V, D and J were amplified using mixed TRB-A/B primers. TCRdb ran MiXCR on the multiplex PCR reads and lists one entry per CDR3 protein. The sample holds some 9,800 distinct CDR3 sequences, approximately 40% seen once. In regard to this clonotype: Its antigen is currently unknown.

The source of this sequence is a human donor in good health. Sequencing input: blood.

CDR3 in DNA: TGCAGCGGGGGACAGCTGAACACTGAAGCTTTCTTT. Its protein product is CSGGQLNTEAFF. The gene calls are TRBV29-1 and TRBJ1-1, with 7 bases that match TRBD1. Per germline, CDR1 SQVTM and CDR2 ANQGSEA. The CDR3 contains 12 residues. The V gene end was trimmed by 7 bases and the J gene end by 0 bases; junction bases not matched to a gene: 2. Combining the CDR3 with reference TRBV29-1 and TRBJ1-1 gives the whole variable domain SAVISQKPSRDICQRGTSLTIQCQVDSQVTMMFWYRQQPGQSLTLIATANQGSEATYESGFVIDKFPISRPNLTFSTLTVSNMSPEDSSIYLCSGGQLNTEAFFGQGTRLTVV.